The T cell receptor beta chain under discussion was sequenced for a study of beta chain features in type 1 diabetes. Study summary: Sorted cells examined across all samples numbered roughly 100 million. Findings and caveats of the study: Equally in patients and controls, shorter templates might have been favored by PCR. Within each of all four CD4+ subsets, Type 1 diabetes patients had TCRB CDR3s that were moderately but significantly shorter.

This clone has only a few counts. Its antigen remains unknown. Expressed TCRB transcripts were sequenced, since all the RNA that had been isolated was reverse transcribed. The method was immunoSEQ multiplex PCR; TCRdb's version includes in-frame clones alone and lacks a portion of them. The sample shows fewer than 250,000 clones, 9.6% of them seen only once. CD45RO/CCR7/CD25/CD127/CD95/CD27 separated CD4+ naive, central memory, regulatory and stem cell-like memory cells by sorting. This CDR3 contains 14 residues. Germline V gene sequence: CDR1 SGHAT, CDR2 FQNNGV. The junction had 8 bases not matched to a gene; V was cut back by 3 bases and J by 7 bases.

The genes are TRBV11-2 and TRBJ2-5; 7 bases match TRBD1. This clonotype originated in a woman younger than 30 in good health. Input material: naive CD4+ T cells from blood. CDR3 sequence: CASSLGRQGLTQYF. CDR3 nucleotide sequence: TGTGCCAGCAGCTTGGGACGACAGGGATTGACCCAGTACTTC.